This record concerns one T cell receptor (beta chain) sequence. This may arise from a read error, as a much more abundant clone is one base away. From about 400 ng of RNA, a library with molecular barcoded alpha/delta and beta/gamma adaptors was made. TCRdb re-called the reads with MiXCR, one entry per CDR3 protein. This sample has 75,000 to 95,000 distinct CDR3 sequences; 9% to 15% occur once, and the top ten carry about 15%. The CDR3 covers 17 residues. From germline, CDR1 is SGDLS and CDR2 YYNGEE. The data were taken from a study of read filtering for tumor transcriptome and immune sequencing. The overall study: IR-seq gave about 3.5 to 10.27 million TCR reads per sample; RNA-seq gave about 80 to 1273.

Sampling of bone marrow took place during active disease in every patient. The chain is built from TRBV9 and TRBJ2-2, with TRBD2 matching 8 bases. Sequencing was performed on a population of CD138-negative cells sorted from bone marrow. The TCR was taken from a donor at least 40 years old with multiple myeloma. This chain's CDR3 is CASSDPAAGGPTGELLF. The CDR3 coding sequence is TGTGCCAGCAGCGACCCCGCGGCGGGAGGACCCACCGGGGAGCTGCTTTTT. The variable domain in full, completed from reference TRBV9 and TRBJ2-2, reads DSGVTQTPKHLITATGQRVTLRCSPRSGDLSVYWYQQSLDQGLQFLIQYYNGEERAKGNILERFSAQQFPDLHSELNLSSLELGDSALYFCASSDPAAGGPTGELLFGEGSRLTVL.